This T cell receptor (beta chain) was sequenced for a study of shared clonotypes between healthy human individuals. About the research overall: Every donor yielded three CD4 naive, three CD4 memory, two CD8 naive and one CD8 memory plate.

With regard to this clone: Its antigen is still unknown.

The CDR3 contains 17 residues. Trimming pared 6 bases from V and 0 bases from J, leaving 18 bases between. Germline CDR1 LNHDA, CDR2 SQIVND (reference sequence). Study-wide results and limits: Sorted-subset sequencing, rarefaction showed, was incomplete despite large depth.

Original analysis: ImmunoSEQ supplied junction-only sequences lacking quality scores, so filtering was different. The method was immunoSEQ multiplex PCR; TCRdb's version includes in-frame clones alone and lacks a portion of them. That table is the source of V, J and clone size, and D and trimming were worked out from the DNA. Of fewer than 850,000 clones listed, roughly 88% are singletons. The CD8 memory sample joined CD45RO+ cells and CCR7-negative CD45RA+ cells. V and J are TRBV19 and TRBJ1-5; D is perhaps TRBD1 (6 bases). Sequencing was done on a sample of memory CD8+ T cells from PBMCs. Noted subset: CD45RO+ cells pooled with CCR7-negative TemRA cells. This clonotype originated in a man aged 18 to 29 in good health. Some clones in this sample may be carry-over from other donors' samples. The CDR3 region has the DNA TGTGCCAGTAGGGAGGGACAAACAAAATATAGCAATCAGCCCCAGCATTTT. It codes for CASREGQTKYSNQPQHF.